The clone carrying this TCR beta chain was picked up a small number of times. Trimming took off 4 bases at V and 5 bases at J, with 11 bases between the two ends. CDR3 size: 13 residues. Germline values: CDR1 WSHSY, CDR2 SAAADI. The data belong to a study of sequential checkpoint blockade in melanoma. Assay used: immunoSEQ multiplex PCR; TCRdb lists only in-frame clones, some missing. The table includes about 21,000 clones, around 27% detected once. The treatment here: randomized to nivolumab then ipilimumab (arm A) or the reverse (arm B). None of the patients previously received DNA-damaging chemotherapy.

V and J are TRBV10-2 and TRBJ1-2, with D hard to call. The sequence derives from a human donor with melanoma. Material: tumor tissue (inferred from file names), obtained from a patient given nivolumab and ipilimumab in sequence. In DNA form, the CDR3 reads TGCGCCAGCAGTGGCGGAGCATATTATGGCTACACCTTC. This sequence encodes CASSGGAYYGYTF.